A selection of T cell receptor beta chains follows, all from one sample in a study of T-cell reconstitution after alpha-beta-depleted transplantation in children. Each CDR3 protein gets one entry after TCRdb re-called the PCR reads with MiXCR. The sample has tens of thousands of distinct CDR3 sequences; roughly 18% are singletons. Sequencing used PBMCs, mostly from graft donor cells, obtained 360 days after TCRalphabeta/CD19-depleted stem cell transplant. The receptors here all came from a male patient under 10 years old who had a stem cell transplant for acute lymphoblastic leukemia, so the T cells may come from the graft donor. Both conserved end residues are part of each CDR3. D genes are given only for firm matches. A row's size may be missing; if present it is once, few, many or a size class.

v_call	j_call	cdr3_length	d_call	clone_size	cdr3_nt	cdr3_aa
TRBV10-3	TRBJ2-1	15	NA	few	TGTGCCATCAGTGAGACCGGGAGCTCCTACAATGAGCAGTTCTTC	CAISETGSSYNEQFF
TRBV5-1	TRBJ2-1	11	NA	NA	TGCGCCAGCAGCTCCGGGTATGAGCAGTTCTTC	CASSSGYEQFF
TRBV4-1	TRBJ1-5	14	TRBD1	NA	TGCGCCAGCAGCCAAAGCAGGGGGAATCAGCCCCAGCATTTT	CASSQSRGNQPQHF
TRBV12-3/TRBV12-4	TRBJ2-5	18	TRBD2	NA	TGTGCCAGCAGCCCGAGGGAATCACTAGCGGGAGGGCCAGAGACCCAGTACTTC	CASSPRESLAGGPETQYF
TRBV6-1	TRBJ1-2	14	NA	few	TGTGCCAGCAGTGCGCCCAGGGGTGACTATGGCTACACCTTC	CASSAPRGDYGYTF
TRBV6-5	TRBJ2-7	12	TRBD1	NA	TGTGCCAGCAGCAACTCGGGACAGGGCCTGTACTTC	CASSNSGQGLYF
TRBV7-9	TRBJ1-3	14	NA	many	TGTGCCAGCAGCTTACGGAACTCTGGAAACACCATATATTTT	CASSLRNSGNTIYF
TRBV27	TRBJ2-5	16	TRBD1	once	TGTGCCAGCAGTTCAATAGGACAGGGAGGTGAAGAGACCCAGTACTTC	CASSSIGQGGEETQYF
TRBV20-1	TRBJ2-1	18	TRBD2	few	TGCAGTGCTAGAGATATGTCGGGGACTACCCGCTCCTACAATGAGCAGTTCTTC	CSARDMSGTTRSYNEQFF
TRBV27	TRBJ2-7	13	NA	few	TGTGCCAGCAGTCATACTAAGTGGTACGAGCAGTACTTC	CASSHTKWYEQYF
TRBV11-2	TRBJ2-7	15	TRBD2	many	TGTGCCAGCAGCCAATCTTTTAGCGGGAAATACGAGCAGTACTTC	CASSQSFSGKYEQYF
TRBV12-3/TRBV12-4	TRBJ2-3	15	NA	NA	TGTGCCAGCAGCTGGACACCTTCGCTTACAGATACGCAGTATTTT	CASSWTPSLTDTQYF
TRBV7-9	TRBJ2-1	16	NA	few	TGTGCCAGCAGCTCCAGGACAGCCCTGACCAACAATGAGCAGTTCTTC	CASSSRTALTNNEQFF
TRBV5-5	TRBJ2-3	18	TRBD1	NA	TGTGCCAGCAGCTTGTTAACAGGGGCCTACAAAAATGCGGATACGCAGTATTTT	CASSLLTGAYKNADTQYF
TRBV10-3	TRBJ2-3	16	TRBD1	few	TGTGCCTCTAAACGACAACCAGGGGGCGAGTTAGATACGCAGTATTTT	CASKRQPGGELDTQYF
TRBV5-1	TRBJ2-1	14	NA	many	TGCGCCAGCAGGCCGGGACTGGCTCTCAATGAGCAGTTCTTC	CASRPGLALNEQFF
TRBV5-5	TRBJ2-2	14	NA	NA	TGTGCCAGCAGCTTCTTACAGTTTACCGGGGAGCTGATTTTT	CASSFLQFTGELIF
TRBV6-5	TRBJ2-1	16	TRBD2	NA	TGTGCCACCAGTTACTCGACTAGCGGGGAATACAATGAGCAGTTCTTC	CATSYSTSGEYNEQFF
TRBV5-1	TRBJ2-3	16	TRBD2	many	TGCGCCAGCAGCTTGGCCCCCCGGGGGGGCACAGATACGCAGTATTTT	CASSLAPRGGTDTQYF
TRBV3-1	TRBJ2-4	17	TRBD2	many	TGTGCCAGCAGCCAGCCCCGGACTAGCGGGAACCAAAACATTCAGTACTTC	CASSQPRTSGNQNIQYF
TRBV3-1	TRBJ2-3	15	NA	many	TGTGCCAGCAGCCAAGCCCCCCAGCCCACAGATACGCAGTATTTT	CASSQAPQPTDTQYF
TRBV13	TRBJ2-7	17	NA	few	TGTGCCAGCAGCTTAGCCTTGACTACCGAGTTAGGGGACGAGCAGTACTTC	CASSLALTTELGDEQYF
TRBV29-1	TRBJ2-5	12	NA	NA	TGCAGCGTTGGGTGGGGACGGGAGACCCAGTACTTC	CSVGWGRETQYF
TRBV20-1	TRBJ2-3	12	NA	many	TGCAGTGCTAAAGGGAGCACAGATACGCAGTATTTT	CSAKGSTDTQYF
TRBV11-2	TRBJ2-1	15	TRBD1	NA	TGTGCCAGCAGTATGACAGGGGCTACCTACAATGAGCAGTTCTTC	CASSMTGATYNEQFF
TRBV12-3/TRBV12-4	TRBJ2-1	15	NA	NA	TGTGCCAGCAGTTTAAGGATGAGCTCCTACAATGAGCAGTTCTTC	CASSLRMSSYNEQFF
TRBV7-9	TRBJ2-1	13	NA	NA	TGTGCCAGCAGCTTCCGGGTCCGAGATGAGCAGTTCTTC	CASSFRVRDEQFF
TRBV6-5	TRBJ1-1	19	NA	NA	TGTGCCAGCAGTTACGAACCTTTACGGGCAGAGAATTCGAACACTGAAGCTTTCTTT	CASSYEPLRAENSNTEAFF
TRBV7-9	TRBJ2-1	16	TRBD2	NA	TGTGCCAGCAGCTTAGCAGGACTAGCGGGAGGAGGTGAGCAGTTCTTC	CASSLAGLAGGGEQFF
TRBV11-2	TRBJ2-1	16	TRBD1	few	TGTGCCAGCAGCTCGGACAGGCTTAGCTCCTACAATGAGCAGTTCTTC	CASSSDRLSSYNEQFF
TRBV20-1	TRBJ2-3	17	NA	NA	TGCTGCGCTAGGGACCCCCGATTAGCGACTAGCACAGATACGCAGTATTTT	CCARDPRLATSTDTQYF
TRBV20-1	TRBJ2-3	16	TRBD2	NA	TGCAGTGCTAGAGATATACTAGCGGGTAGCACAGATACGCAGTATTTT	CSARDILAGSTDTQYF
TRBV20-1	TRBJ2-1	12	NA	few	TGCAGTGACCAGCGGGTCTACAATGAGCAGTTCTTC	CSDQRVYNEQFF
TRBV12-3/TRBV12-4	TRBJ2-3	15	TRBD2	many	TGTGCCAGCAGTTTCCTTAGCGGGAGGGGAGATACGCAGTATTTT	CASSFLSGRGDTQYF
TRBV5-1	TRBJ2-5	13	NA	many	TGCGCCAGCAGCCAGGACTTATTTGAGACCCAGTACTTC	CASSQDLFETQYF
TRBV4-1	TRBJ1-2	13	NA	few	TGCGCCAGCAGCCAAGATGGAGGGTTGACCTACACCTTC	CASSQDGGLTYTF
TRBV3-1	TRBJ2-5	14	NA	NA	TGTGCCAGCAGCCTGGGACCTAAGCAAGAGACCCAGTACTTC	CASSLGPKQETQYF
TRBV14	TRBJ2-3	17	NA	many	TGTGCCAGCAGCCAAGATTTGGCGGGGCCTAGCACAGATACGCAGTATTTT	CASSQDLAGPSTDTQYF
TRBV6-5	TRBJ1-1	15	NA	few	TGTGCCAGCAGTTACAGGAGACAGATGAACACTGAAGCTTTCTTT	CASSYRRQMNTEAFF
TRBV6-5	TRBJ2-7	15	NA	many	TGTGCCAGCAGTTACTCGATGGTAACAGGCTACGAGCAGTACTTC	CASSYSMVTGYEQYF
TRBV5-1	TRBJ1-5	16	NA	many	TGCGCCAGCAGCTTGGGACCGACCTATAGCAATCAGCCCCAGCATTTT	CASSLGPTYSNQPQHF
TRBV12-3/TRBV12-4	TRBJ1-6	13	NA	few	TGTGCCAGCAGTCCCTGGCCCGATTCACCCCTCCACTTT	CASSPWPDSPLHF
TRBV11-3	TRBJ1-1	14	NA	few	TGTGCCAGCAGCTTGGGACCGTTGAGGACTGAAGCTTTCTTT	CASSLGPLRTEAFF
TRBV12-3/TRBV12-4	TRBJ2-1	13	NA	many	TGTGCCAGCAGTTTGGGACCCAACAATGAGCAGTTCTTC	CASSLGPNNEQFF
TRBV5-1	TRBJ2-3	16	TRBD2	few	TGCGCCAGCAGCTCACGGACTAGCGGGAGCGCAGATACGCAGTATTTT	CASSSRTSGSADTQYF